These 3 T cell receptor beta chains came from one sample sequenced in a study of blood T cells in healthy people across ages. A second PCR of roughly 7 to 11 cycles used a sample-barcoded 5' primer and a J-beta primer mix. From the 5' RACE reads, TCRdb called clonotypes with MiXCR, one entry per CDR3 protein. The table lists over 1,200,000 distinct CDR3 sequences, around 59% of them singletons. Sequencing used blood. The receptors stem from a man aged 18 to 29 in good health.

This chain joins TRBV29-1 and TRBJ2-5, with D maybe TRBD1 (5 bases). The J call may be faulty, since TRBJ2-7 better matches the DNA end. This CDR3 contains 12 residues. Per germline, CDR1 SQVTM and CDR2 ANQGSEA. CDR3 protein: CSAIDSTYEQYF. CDR3 nucleotides: TGCAGCGCCATCGACAGTACCTACGAGCAGTACTTC.

On this clonotype itself: At one end the junction does not follow the germline gene, possibly because of a read error. The chain carries TRBV12-3 or TRBV12-4 and TRBJ2-3; D gene ambiguous. This CDR3 contains 15 residues. The CDR3 protein is CASSFRRSGADMQYF. The DNA of the CDR3 is TGTGCCAGCAGTTTCCGCCGTTCGGGTGCAGATATGCAGTATTTT.

This chain uses TRBV2 with TRBJ2-3; D not resolved. The CDR3 spans 14 residues. V lost 4 bases and J lost 2, with 10 bases in between. Germline V gene sequence: CDR1 SNHLY, CDR2 FYNNEI. The DNA for the CDR3 is TGTGCCAGCAGTGCCAGACTCCCCACAGATACGCAGTATTTT. Protein sequence: CASSARLPTDTQYF.